This TCR beta chain was identified during a study of cytomegalovirus exposure and HLA in healthy donors. PCR used 60 Vbeta primers and 13 Jbeta primers. The protocol was immunoSEQ multiplex PCR, while the TCRdb copy is restricted to in-frame clones and leaves out a portion. The sample shows some 190,000 clones, 77% of them seen only once. In germline, CDR1 is MNHEY, CDR2 SMNVEV (reference sequence). Trimming took 6 bases from V and 3 from J; bases not matched to a gene: 7. This CDR3 is 14 amino acids long. The sequence came from a man younger than 35 in good health and CMV-seronegative. The genes are TRBV27 and TRBJ2-7; 8 bases are a match to TRBD1. The specimen sequenced was PBMCs. CDR3 region: CASSTGGNFYEQYF. The CDR3 DNA sequence: TGTGCCAGCAGCACAGGGGGTAACTTCTACGAGCAGTACTTC.